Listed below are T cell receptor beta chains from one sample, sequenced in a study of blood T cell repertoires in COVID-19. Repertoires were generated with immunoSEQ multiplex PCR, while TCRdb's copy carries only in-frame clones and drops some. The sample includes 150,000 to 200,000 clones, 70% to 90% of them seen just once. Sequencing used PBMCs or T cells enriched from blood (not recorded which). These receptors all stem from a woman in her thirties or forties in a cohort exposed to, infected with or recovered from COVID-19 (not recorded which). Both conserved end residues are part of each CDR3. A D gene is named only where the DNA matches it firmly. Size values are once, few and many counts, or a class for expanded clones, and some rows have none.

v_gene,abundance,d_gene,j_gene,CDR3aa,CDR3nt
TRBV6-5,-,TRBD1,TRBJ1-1,CASKVSDRGNTEAFF,TGTGCCAGCAAGGTTTCGGACAGGGGGAACACTGAAGCTTTCTTT
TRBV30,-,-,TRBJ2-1,CAWSPSSYNEQFF,TGTGCCTGGAGTCCGTCTTCCTACAATGAGCAGTTCTTC
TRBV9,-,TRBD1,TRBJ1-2,CASRTGEGPVTHGYTF,TGTGCCAGCAGGACAGGGGAAGGTCCTGTAACTCATGGCTACACCTTC
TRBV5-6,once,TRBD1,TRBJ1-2,CASSRLQGRYTYGYTF,TGTGCCAGCAGCAGGCTACAGGGGAGGTATACCTATGGCTACACCTTC
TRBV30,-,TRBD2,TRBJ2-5,CAWSDAGGETQYF,TGTGCCTGGAGTGACGCGGGAGGAGAGACCCAGTACTTC
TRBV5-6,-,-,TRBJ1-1,CASSLGAGTEAFF,TGTGCCAGCAGCTTGGGGGCTGGCACTGAAGCTTTCTTT
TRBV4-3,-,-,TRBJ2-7,CASSPRDGPYEQYF,TGCGCCAGCAGCCCGCGGGACGGACCCTACGAGCAGTACTTC
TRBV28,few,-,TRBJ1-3,CASSLSPGHGNTIYF,TGTGCCAGCAGTTTAAGTCCAGGGCATGGAAACACCATATATTTT
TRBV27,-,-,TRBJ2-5,CASSLSGREETQYF,TGTGCCAGCAGCCTCTCAGGCAGGGAAGAGACCCAGTACTTC
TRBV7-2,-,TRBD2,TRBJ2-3,CASSLLGGVPDTQYF,TGTGCCAGCAGCTTATTGGGGGGGGTCCCAGATACGCAGTATTTT
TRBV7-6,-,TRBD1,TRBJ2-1,CASSLRDSYNEQFF,TGTGCCAGCAGCTTAAGGGACAGTTACAATGAGCAGTTCTTC
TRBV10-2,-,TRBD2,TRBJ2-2,CASKTSGRSGELFF,TGCGCCAGCAAGACTAGCGGGAGATCCGGGGAGCTGTTTTTT
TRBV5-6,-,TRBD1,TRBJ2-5,CASSGRDRAQYF,TGTGCCAGCAGCGGAAGGGACAGGGCCCAGTACTTC
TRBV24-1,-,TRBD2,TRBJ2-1,CATSDLPSGQRWGEQFF,TGTGCCACCAGTGATTTACCTAGCGGGCAACGCTGGGGGGAGCAGTTCTTC
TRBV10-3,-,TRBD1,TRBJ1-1,CAISWDSLGSEAFF,TGTGCCATCAGTTGGGACAGCCTCGGGTCTGAAGCTTTCTTT
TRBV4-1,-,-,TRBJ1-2,CASSQDPRGINYGYTF,TGCGCCAGCAGCCAAGATCCTCGGGGGATTAACTATGGCTACACCTTC
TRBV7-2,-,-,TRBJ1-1,CASSLRGPALGSEAFF,TGTGCCAGCAGCTTAAGAGGGCCCGCGCTGGGAAGTGAAGCTTTCTTT
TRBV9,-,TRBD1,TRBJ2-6,CASSSWDSPSGANVLTF,TGTGCCAGCAGCTCATGGGACAGTCCCTCTGGGGCCAACGTCCTGACTTTC
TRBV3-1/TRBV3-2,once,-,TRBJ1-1,CASRPRGGNTEAFF,TGTGCCAGCAGGCCCAGGGGCGGGAACACTGAAGCTTTCTTT
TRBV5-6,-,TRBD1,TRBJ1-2,CASSLLGQGGTNYGYTF,TGTGCCAGCAGCTTGTTGGGACAGGGGGGAACTAACTATGGCTACACCTTC
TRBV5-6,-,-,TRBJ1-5,CASSWGGGGQPQHF,TGTGCCAGCAGCTGGGGGGGCGGCGGTCAGCCCCAGCATTTT
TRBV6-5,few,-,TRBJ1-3,CASSPGWSGNTIYF,TGTGCCAGCAGCCCCGGGTGGTCTGGAAACACCATATATTTT
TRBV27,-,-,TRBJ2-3,CASSAADSTDTQYF,TGTGCCAGCAGTGCAGCGGATAGCACAGATACGCAGTATTTT
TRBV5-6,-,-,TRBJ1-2,CASSLVGDGYGYTF,TGTGCCAGCAGCTTGGTAGGGGATGGGTATGGCTACACCTTC
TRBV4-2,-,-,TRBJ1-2,CASSQEGATIYGYTF,TGTGCCAGCAGCCAAGAGGGCGCTACGATCTATGGCTACACCTTC
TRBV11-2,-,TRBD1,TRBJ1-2,CASSFPDRGYGYTF,TGTGCCAGCAGCTTCCCGGACAGGGGCTATGGCTACACCTTC
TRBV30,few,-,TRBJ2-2,CAWSYPGVDTGELFF,TGTGCCTGGAGTTATCCAGGGGTCGACACCGGGGAGCTGTTTTTT
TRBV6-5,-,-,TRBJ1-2,CASIQGRSYGYTF,TGTGCCAGCATTCAGGGGCGCAGCTATGGCTACACCTTC
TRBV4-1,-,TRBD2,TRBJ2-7,CASSQEGLAGNYEQYF,TGCGCCAGCAGCCAAGAGGGGCTAGCGGGAAACTACGAGCAGTACTTC
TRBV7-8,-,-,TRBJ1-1,CASSLSRPLEGSRSTEAFF,TGTGCCAGCAGCTTAAGCAGGCCCCTGGAAGGGAGCCGAAGCACTGAAGCTTTCTTT
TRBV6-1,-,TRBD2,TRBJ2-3,CASSERTSGPTDTQYF,TGTGCCAGCAGTGAAAGGACTAGCGGCCCCACAGATACGCAGTATTTT
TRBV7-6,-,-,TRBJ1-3,CASSLTFGSGNTIYF,TGTGCCAGCAGCTTAACGTTCGGGAGTGGAAACACCATATATTTT
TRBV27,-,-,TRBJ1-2,CASSYGGGGGYGYTF,TGTGCCAGCAGTTATGGTGGGGGGGGCGGCTATGGCTACACCTTC
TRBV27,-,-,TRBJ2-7,CASSPITGGVYEQYF,TGTGCCAGCAGTCCGATCACAGGGGGGGTCTACGAGCAGTACTTC
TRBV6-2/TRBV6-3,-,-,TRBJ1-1,CASSYSRGNTEAFF,TGTGCCAGCAGTTACTCGCGGGGGAACACTGAAGCTTTCTTT
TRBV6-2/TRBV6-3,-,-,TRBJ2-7,CASSYGVIPKQYF,TGTGCCAGCAGTTACGGAGTTATCCCGAAGCAGTACTTC
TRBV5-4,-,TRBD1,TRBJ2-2,CASSHPVGRGMGNTGELFF,TGTGCCAGCAGCCACCCCGTTGGCAGGGGGATGGGGAACACCGGGGAGCTGTTTTTT
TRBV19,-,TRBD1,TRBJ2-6,CASNPGGTTGANVLTF,TGTGCCAGTAACCCAGGGGGTACAACAGGGGCCAACGTCCTGACTTTC
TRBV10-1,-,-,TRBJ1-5,CASSESGRDQPQHF,TGCGCCAGCAGTGAGTCTGGCAGGGATCAGCCCCAGCATTTT
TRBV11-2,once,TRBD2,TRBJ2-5,CASSLASGRWETQYF,TGTGCCAGCAGCTTAGCGAGCGGGAGGTGGGAGACCCAGTACTTC
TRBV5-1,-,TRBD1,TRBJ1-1,CASSFPGQGKYTEAFF,TGCGCCAGCAGCTTTCCCGGACAGGGGAAGTATACTGAAGCTTTCTTT
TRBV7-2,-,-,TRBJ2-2,CASSVHGTTNTGELFF,TGTGCCAGCAGCGTCCACGGGACAACTAACACCGGGGAGCTGTTTTTT
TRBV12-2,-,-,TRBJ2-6,CASRPNRESGANVLTF,TGTGCAAGTCGCCCTAACAGGGAATCTGGGGCCAACGTCCTGACTTTC
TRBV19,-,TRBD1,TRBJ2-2,CASSNRAGGSGELFF,TGTGCCAGTAGTAATAGGGCAGGGGGCTCTGGGGAGCTGTTTTTT
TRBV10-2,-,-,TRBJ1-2,CASSGRGTANYGYTF,TGCGCCAGCAGTGGCAGGGGAACAGCTAACTATGGCTACACCTTC
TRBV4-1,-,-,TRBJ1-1,CASSLQGRNTEAFF,TGCGCCAGCAGCCTACAGGGTAGGAACACTGAAGCTTTCTTT
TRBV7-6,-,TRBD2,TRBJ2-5,CASSSPGRVETQYF,TGTGCCAGCAGCTCCCCGGGGAGGGTTGAGACCCAGTACTTC
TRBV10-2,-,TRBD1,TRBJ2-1,CASNPQGAIYNEQFF,TGCGCCAGCAACCCACAGGGGGCTATTTACAATGAGCAGTTCTTC
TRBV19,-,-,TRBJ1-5,CASSITWWRFNQPQHF,TGTGCCAGTAGTATAACGTGGTGGAGATTCAATCAGCCCCAGCATTTT
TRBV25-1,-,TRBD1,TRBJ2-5,CASSESGQGGETQYF,TGTGCCAGCAGTGAGTCCGGACAGGGTGGTGAGACCCAGTACTTC
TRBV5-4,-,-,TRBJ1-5,CASSGTGGYQPQHF,TGTGCCAGCAGTGGTACAGGAGGGTATCAGCCCCAGCATTTT
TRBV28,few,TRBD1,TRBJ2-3,CASSADRGDDTQYF,TGTGCCAGCAGTGCCGACAGGGGTGACGATACGCAGTATTTT
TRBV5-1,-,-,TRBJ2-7,CASSLEVRGPSYEQYF,TGCGCCAGCAGCTTGGAAGTCAGGGGCCCATCCTACGAGCAGTACTTC
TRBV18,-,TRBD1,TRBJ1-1,CASSPGGSGGTEAFF,TGTGCCAGCTCACCTGGCGGGTCAGGGGGGACTGAAGCTTTCTTT